This record covers a single T cell receptor beta chain. This sample is part of a study of blood T cell repertoires in COVID-19. Study overall: Whether acute or convalescent, the COVID-19 samples came from the United States, Italy and Spain. T cells, B-cell-depleted T cells, or PBMCs provided the cDNA or gDNA that served as material.

In the authors' workflow: Amplified reference gene primers provided the basis for estimating nucleated cell counts. The table came from immunoSEQ multiplex PCR; TCRdb's copy has only in-frame clones and leaves some out. The DNA was the basis for D and trimming; V, J and clone size are from that table. The profile covers under 250,000 clones, with approximately 86% appearing a single time and more than 6.5% taken by the ten largest. Sequenced material: peripheral blood. The sequence came from a woman aged 70-85 years with active or convalescent COVID-19.

CDR3 loop: CASSHGDRDAYNEQFF. For the CDR3, the DNA is TGTGCCAGCAGCCACGGTGACAGGGACGCCTACAATGAGCAGTTCTTC. J is TRBJ2-1 and V is TRBV4-2; 7 nucleotides align to TRBD1. CDR1 is LGHNA, CDR2 YNFKEQ, per germline. The CDR3 totals 16 residues. J lost 2 bases, V lost 3 bases, and 7 bases had no gene match.